The clone carrying this TCR beta chain was detected a few times. Its antigen is currently unknown. Germline CDR1 SQVTM, CDR2 ANQGSEA. V lost 0 bases, J lost 4 bases, and 15 bases lay in between. This CDR3 spans 15 amino acids. The data stem from a study of cytomegalovirus exposure and HLA in healthy donors. Study observations and caveats: It was reported that TCR beta sequences correctly inferred the HLA-A and HLA-B alleles for most subjects. Analysis was carried out at a later point, and it linked a missense DCLRE1C variant to TCR beta V- and J-gene trimming.

Primers for the PCR totalled 60 Vbeta and 13 Jbeta. Some clones are missing from TCRdb's copy, which holds only in-frame ones; the method was immunoSEQ multiplex PCR. Seen here are some 110,000 clones, roughly 68% observed once, and the top ten hold 0.87%. The chain combines TRBV29-1 with TRBJ1-1, with D possibly being TRBD1 (5 bases). This TCR derives from a woman aged 30 to 39 in good health and CMV-seronegative. Specimen: PBMCs. The CDR3 coding sequence is TGCAGCGTTGAAGATCTGTGGGGGGGTGGCACTGAAGCTTTCTTT. Amino acids: CSVEDLWGGGTEAFF.